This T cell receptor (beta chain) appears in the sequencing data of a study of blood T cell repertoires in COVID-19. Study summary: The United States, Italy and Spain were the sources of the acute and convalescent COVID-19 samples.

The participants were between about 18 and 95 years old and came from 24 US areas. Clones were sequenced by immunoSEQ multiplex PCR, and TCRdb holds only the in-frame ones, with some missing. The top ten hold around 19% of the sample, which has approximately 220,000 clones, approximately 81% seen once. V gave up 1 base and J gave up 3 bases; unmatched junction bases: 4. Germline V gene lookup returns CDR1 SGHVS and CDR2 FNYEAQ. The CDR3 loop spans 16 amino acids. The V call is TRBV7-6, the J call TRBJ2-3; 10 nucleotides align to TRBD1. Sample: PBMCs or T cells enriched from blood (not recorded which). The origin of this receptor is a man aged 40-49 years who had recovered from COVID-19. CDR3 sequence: CASSLGTGGPTDTQYF. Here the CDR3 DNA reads TGTGCCAGCAGCTTAGGGACAGGGGGGCCGACAGATACGCAGTATTTT.